Listed below are T cell receptor beta chains from one sample, sequenced in a study of beta chain features in type 1 diabetes. Some clones are missing from TCRdb's copy, which holds only in-frame ones; the method was immunoSEQ multiplex PCR. In the table there are about 140,000 clones, 6.9% of which are singletons. Sequencing input: central memory CD4+ T cells from blood. The receptor source for this set is a woman aged 25 to 39 in good health. Both conserved end residues are part of each CDR3. The D gene is left open where the match is weak. Part of the rows lack a size; the others show once, few, many or a class for expanded clones.

NA,TRBJ2-1,NA,16,TRBV7-7,CASSSRVGAPYNEQFF,TGTGCTAGCAGCTCCCGGGTGGGGGCCCCCTACAATGAGCAGTTCTTC
NA,TRBJ1-2,NA,15,TRBV6-1,CASSPKYDSLYGYTF,TGTGCCAGCAGTCCCAAATACGACAGTCTCTATGGCTACACCTTC
TRBD1,TRBJ2-7,NA,13,TRBV6-6,CASSWDSTYEQYF,TGTGCCAGCAGTTGGGACAGTACCTACGAGCAGTACTTC
TRBD1,TRBJ2-7,few,14,TRBV18,CASSSMGQNYEQYF,TGTGCCAGCTCATCGATGGGACAGAACTACGAGCAGTACTTC
NA,TRBJ1-2,NA,13,TRBV7-9,CASIPNLRGGYTF,TGTGCCAGCATCCCGAACCTGAGGGGGGGCTACACCTTC
TRBD1,TRBJ2-3,NA,16,TRBV5-1,CASSPSLGQGTDTQYF,TGCGCCAGCAGCCCATCATTGGGACAGGGCACAGATACGCAGTATTTT
NA,TRBJ2-3,few,15,TRBV5-1,CASSPPGAETDTQYF,TGCGCCAGCAGCCCGCCGGGAGCGGAAACAGATACGCAGTATTTT
NA,TRBJ1-1,few,15,TRBV18,CASSPQFDKNTEAFF,TGTGCCAGCTCACCCCAATTTGACAAGAACACTGAAGCTTTCTTT
NA,TRBJ1-5,NA,15,TRBV7-2,CASSLDQGFNQPQHF,TGTGCCAGCAGTTTAGACCAGGGGTTTAATCAGCCCCAGCATTTT
NA,TRBJ2-7,NA,14,TRBV11-1,CASSFAGATYEQYF,TGTGCCAGCAGCTTCGCAGGGGCGACCTACGAGCAGTACTTC
NA,TRBJ2-6,NA,16,TRBV5-1,CASSLNGNTGANVLTF,TGCGCCAGCAGCTTGAACGGGAATACTGGGGCCAACGTCCTGACTTTC
NA,TRBJ2-7,NA,11,TRBV5-4,CARDRPYEQYF,TGTGCCAGGGACAGACCCTACGAGCAGTACTTC
NA,TRBJ2-1,many,12,TRBV9,CASSERDYEQFF,TGTGCCAGCAGCGAGAGGGACTATGAGCAGTTCTTC
TRBD1,TRBJ2-7,few,15,TRBV7-9,CASSSRAGTGYEQYF,TGTGCCAGCAGCTCTAGGGCCGGGACAGGCTACGAGCAGTACTTC
TRBD2,TRBJ2-1,NA,13,TRBV6-5,CASSQRAGGWQFF,TGTGCCAGCAGTCAACGAGCGGGAGGGTGGCAGTTCTTC
NA,TRBJ1-1,few,10,TRBV30,CAWIPGEAFF,TGTGCCTGGATCCCAGGTGAAGCTTTCTTT
TRBD1,TRBJ2-6,many,17,TRBV5-1,CASSWDRGSSGANVLTF,TGCGCCAGCAGCTGGGACAGGGGAAGCTCTGGGGCCAACGTCCTGACTTTC
TRBD1,TRBJ2-7,NA,15,TRBV2,CASGTTGSFPYEQYF,TGTGCCAGCGGAACGACAGGGAGTTTCCCCTACGAGCAGTACTTC
TRBD1,TRBJ2-1,few,18,TRBV4-3,CASSPTTGQGILVHEQFF,TGCGCCAGCAGCCCAACAACAGGACAGGGCATACTTGTCCATGAGCAGTTCTTC
TRBD1,TRBJ2-7,NA,16,TRBV9,CASSVATGTGPYEQYF,TGTGCCAGCAGCGTAGCTACCGGGACAGGGCCCTACGAGCAGTACTTC
TRBD2,TRBJ2-3,NA,15,TRBV11-2,CASSRNAGERDTQYF,TGTGCCAGCAGCCGTAATGCGGGAGAGAGGGATACGCAGTATTTT
NA,TRBJ2-2,many,12,TRBV29-1,CSVGQGHGELFF,TGCAGCGTTGGGCAGGGGCATGGGGAGCTGTTTTTT
TRBD2,TRBJ2-5,few,13,TRBV11-3,CASSLGGQETQYF,TGTGCCAGCAGCCTGGGGGGGCAAGAGACCCAGTACTTC
TRBD2,TRBJ2-1,few,14,TRBV6-5,CASSLAGGVNEQFF,TGTGCCAGCAGTTTAGCGGGAGGCGTCAATGAGCAGTTCTTC
NA,TRBJ2-7,many,16,TRBV7-2,CASSLSLTRRSYEQYF,TGTGCCAGCAGCCTCTCTCTGACCCGGCGGAGCTACGAGCAGTACTTC
TRBD1,TRBJ2-1,few,12,TRBV13,CASSSTGIEQFF,TGTGCCAGCAGCTCGACAGGGATTGAGCAGTTCTTC
NA,TRBJ2-5,many,13,TRBV9,CASTRGAQETQYF,TGTGCCAGCACCCGGGGGGCCCAAGAGACCCAGTACTTC